The entry that follows covers one T cell receptor beta chain sequence. The clone's antigen remains unknown. No base qualities exist here, and no much larger clone lies one base off it. Receptor libraries were prepared by RT-PCR. The listed sequencing device is Illumina HiSeq 2500. The raw public data were reprocessed by TCRdb itself: fastp quality trimming at Q25, MiXCR clonotype calling, in-frame beta chains only. All rows with the same CDR3 protein become a single entry with the most common DNA and genes. This sample lists roughly 15,000 distinct CDR3 sequences; about 88% were detected once. The ten largest account for 0.55% to 0.85% of the sample. The germline V and J ends show losses of 3 bases and 2 bases respectively, and no gene match explains 8 bases of the junction. Looking up the germline V gene (reference sequence) yields CDR1 WNHNN and CDR2 SYGVQD. Including the terminal cysteine and phenylalanine, the CDR3 comprises 17 residues. Only CDR3 DNA remains: 51 bases, in frame from the first base.

This sample stems from a study of yellow fever vaccine responses in identical twins (dated by TCRdb to 2016 to 2019). Notes on the research overall: The study precisely tracked vaccine-responding T cell clones in identical twins. What the research found in general, with its limitations: The authors reported that the T cell response to vaccination in identical twins appeared partly convergent and partly personalized.

Recombination linked TRBV10-1 to TRBJ2-2, and TRBD1 aligns with 8 junction nucleotides. This TCR was recovered from a woman aged 18 to 35 who received the yellow fever vaccine. Donor details come from another sample of the same person, matched by shared clones. This specimen consisted of T cells from blood (PBMCs), unsorted or a sorted subset (not recorded which), obtained before or after yellow fever vaccination (not recorded which). The DNA sequence follows: TGCGCCAGCAGTGAATCACCCGACAGGGGAAACACCGGGGAGCTGTTTTTT. Its protein product is CASSESPDRGNTGELFF.